This T cell receptor (beta chain) appears in the sequencing data of a study of CD8 T cells in Susac syndrome. J was trimmed by 5 bases and V by 6 bases; bases with no gene match: 6. This CDR3 spans 14 amino acids. CDR1 and CDR2 (germline): MNHNY, SVGAGI (reference sequence). Sequencing of TCR beta was performed on blood CD8+ and CD4+ T cells. While CD8+ and CD4+ T cells were isolated negatively, TEMRA cells were enriched by FACS. With random hexamers, reverse transcription was performed on about 0.45 to 1 ug of RNA. Across 54 Vbeta and 13 Jbeta, TCR beta CDR3 was amplified with immunoSEQ multiplex PCR. Using its own MiXCR run on the immunoSEQ multiplex PCR reads, TCRdb lists one record per CDR3 protein. The data hold over 150,000 distinct CDR3 sequences, with around 94% observed a single time.

The TCR sequence derives from a human donor with Susac syndrome. Material: CD4+ T cells from PBMCs. V usage is TRBV6-6 and J usage is TRBJ2-5; 10 positions match TRBD2. The CDR3 DNA follows: TGTGCCAGCAGACAAGCGGGGGGGGAGGAGACCCAGTACTTC. Translation: CASRQAGGEETQYF.